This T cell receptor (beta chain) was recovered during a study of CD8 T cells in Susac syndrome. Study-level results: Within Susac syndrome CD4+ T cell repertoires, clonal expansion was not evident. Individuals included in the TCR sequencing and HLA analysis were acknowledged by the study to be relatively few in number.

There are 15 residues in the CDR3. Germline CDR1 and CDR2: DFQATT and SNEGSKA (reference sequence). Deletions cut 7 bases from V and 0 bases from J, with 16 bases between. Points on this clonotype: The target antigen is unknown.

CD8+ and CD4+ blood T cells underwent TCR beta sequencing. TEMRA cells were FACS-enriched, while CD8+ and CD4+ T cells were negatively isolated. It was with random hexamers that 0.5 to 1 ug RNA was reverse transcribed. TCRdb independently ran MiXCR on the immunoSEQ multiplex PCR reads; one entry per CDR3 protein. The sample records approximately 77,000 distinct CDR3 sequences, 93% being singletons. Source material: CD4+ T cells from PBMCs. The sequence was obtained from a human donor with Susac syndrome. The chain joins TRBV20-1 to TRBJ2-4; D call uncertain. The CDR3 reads CSVFRGRLAKNIQYF. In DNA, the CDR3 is TGCAGTGTTTTTCGCGGTAGATTAGCCAAAAACATTCAGTACTTC.